The 9 T cell receptor beta chains below were found in one sample sequenced in a study of OX40 agonist ivuxolimab in advanced cancers. The method was immunoSEQ multiplex PCR; TCRdb's version includes in-frame clones alone and lacks a portion of them. The table includes some 65,000 clones, 60% to 80% detected once. Sequencing used CD4+ or CD8+ T cells sorted from blood, obtained in a trial of the OX40 agonist ivuxolimab. The receptors stem from an adult with an advanced solid tumor such as melanoma, head and neck, liver or kidney cancer.

The genes are TRBV19 and TRBJ2-7; D is ambiguous. The CDR3 runs 14 residues. Germline CDR1 is LNHDA and CDR2 is SQIVND (reference sequence). Deletions cut 9 bases from V and 1 base from J, with 16 bases between. The CDR3 protein is CASARRAESYEQYF. CDR3 DNA sequence: TGTGCCAGCGCGCGGCGAGCAGAATCCTACGAGCAGTACTTC.

V is TRBV14 and J is TRBJ1-6, with D uncertain. Germline assignment: CDR1 SGHDN and CDR2 FVKESK. The V gene lost 4 bases and the J gene lost 7 bases, with 8 bases spanning the gap. The CDR3 loop spans 13 amino acids. As DNA, the CDR3 is TGTGCCAGCAGCCCTTTCGCAAATTCACCCCTCCACTTT. It yields the protein CASSPFANSPLHF. Based on the CDR3 plus reference TRBV14 and TRBJ1-6, the full variable domain is EAGVTQFPSHSVIEKGQTVTLRCDPISGHDNLYWYRRVMGKEIKFLLHFVKESKQDESGMPNNRFLAERTGGTYSTLKVQPAELEDSGVYFCASSPFANSPLHFGNGTRLTVT.

The V gene is TRBV9, the J gene TRBJ2-5, with 7 bases aligning to TRBD2. With 0 bases clipped from V and 3 bases from J, the junction kept 2 bases outside the gene matches. Per germline, CDR1 SGDLS and CDR2 YYNGEE. The CDR3 consists of 14 residues. This CDR3 reads CASSVGLAEETQYF. As DNA, the CDR3 is TGTGCCAGCAGCGTAGGGCTAGCGGAAGAGACCCAGTACTTC.

This clone was detected only once. This chain uses TRBV6-6 with TRBJ1-5, with a possible D match to TRBD1 (5 bases). The CDR3 consists of 14 residues. Germline V gene data show CDR1 as MNHNY and CDR2 as SVGAGI (reference sequence). Trimming left V 5 bases short and J 6 bases short, with 14 bases between. The CDR3 DNA is TGTGCCAGCAGTGCAACGGGGGGGTCTCAGCCCCAGCATTTT. Protein product: CASSATGGSQPQHF.

This clone was observed once. The chain carries TRBV18 and TRBJ2-5; D perhaps matches TRBD2 (5 bases). This CDR3 spans 14 amino acids. V was pared by 3 bases and J by 4 bases, with 12 bases between. CDR1 and CDR2 from the germline V gene are KGHSH and LQKENI. In DNA form, the CDR3 reads TGTGCCAGCTCACCCGTGAGGGCTGGAGAGACCCAGTACTTC. It specifies CASSPVRAGETQYF. Supplemented by reference TRBV18 and TRBJ2-5, the full variable domain reads NAGVMQNPRHLVRRRGQEARLRCSPMKGHSHVYWYRQLPEEGLKFMVYLQKENIIDESGMPKERFSAEFPKEGPSILRIQQVVRGDSAAYFCASSPVRAGETQYFGPGTRLLVL.

The J gene is TRBJ2-7, the V gene TRBV2, with unresolved D. The CDR3 is made up of 11 amino acids. Trimming shortened V by 4 bases and J by 5 bases, and 6 bases separated the two germline ends. Germline CDR1 SNHLY, CDR2 FYNNEI. CDR3 DNA sequence: TGTGCCAGCAGTGTTCGTAACGAGCAGTACTTC. It encodes CASSVRNEQYF.

V gene TRBV6-5 combines with J gene TRBJ1-2, with 7 positions matching TRBD1. From germline, CDR1 is MNHEY and CDR2 SVGAGI. The V gene end was trimmed by 11 bases and the J gene end by 6 bases; junction bases not matched to a gene: 12. The CDR3 is made up of 13 amino acids. The DNA of the CDR3 is TGTGCCTCCGCCGAACAGGGGAATGATGGCTACACCTTC. Protein product: CASAEQGNDGYTF.

CDR3 coding DNA: TGTGCCAGCAGCCAACAGGGGCGGGTGTCTTCTGGGGCCAACGTCCTGACTTTC. Its translation: CASSQQGRVSSGANVLTF. The rearrangement joins TRBV5-4 to TRBJ2-6; 7 nucleotides align to TRBD1. J lost 1 base, V lost 4 bases, and 11 bases had no gene match. This CDR3 comprises 18 residues. From germline, CDR1 is SGHNT and CDR2 YYREEE (reference sequence). Complete variable domain (other parts from reference TRBV5-4 and TRBJ2-6): ETGVTQSPTHLIKTRGQQVTLRCSSQSGHNTVSWYQQALGQGPQFIFQYYREEENGRGNFPPRFSGLQFPNYSSELNVNALELDDSALYLCASSQQGRVSSGANVLTFGAGSRLTVL.

A few counts support this clone. The V and J genes are TRBV21-1 and TRBJ2-7; the table's D gene call, TRBD2, was not cross checked with the DNA. TRBV21-1 constitutes a pseudogene. This CDR3 comprises 18 residues. CDR3 sequence: CASSKAPNRLAGDYEQYF. The CDR3 nucleotides are TGTGCCAGCAGCAAAGCTCCAAATAGACTAGCGGGAGACTACGAGCAGTACTTC.